Described below is a single TCR beta chain sequence and its context. This entry belongs to a study of blood T cell repertoires in COVID-19. Whole-study context: Italy, Spain and the United States were the sources of the convalescent and acute COVID-19 samples. PBMCs, B-cell-depleted T cells, or T cells were the source of the cDNA or gDNA that made up the material.

V was pared by 2 bases and J by 0 bases, with 8 bases between. Germline CDR1 and CDR2: LGHDT and YNNKEL (reference sequence). CDR3 length: 15 amino acids. In the source study's methods: Amplification from reference gene primers served as the basis for estimated nucleated cell counts. The repertoire was sequenced with immunoSEQ multiplex PCR; TCRdb's copy has only in-frame clones and lacks some. Clone size and the V and J calls come from that table; the DNA yielded D and trimming. The table lists around 380,000 clones, roughly 77% of them singletons. The source of this sequence is a human donor with acute or convalescent COVID-19. The donor label of this sample is uncertain. The gene calls are TRBV3-1 (or the pseudogene TRBV3-2) and TRBJ2-4, with no clear D. The sequenced material came from peripheral blood. This chain's CDR3 is CASSQTTIAKNIQYF. In DNA, the CDR3 is TGTGCCAGCAGCCAAACAACCATAGCCAAAAACATTCAGTACTTC.